This T cell receptor beta chain was sequenced for a study of post-analysis software for immune sequencing data. Built from TCR beta cDNA, the libraries had unique molecular identifiers in them. T cells numbering roughly 0.9 to 10 million yielded cDNA molecules that totaled approximately 500,000. TCRdb redid the calling of the PCR reads with MiXCR, one entry per CDR3 protein. The table lists fewer than 850,000 distinct CDR3 sequences, roughly 29% of them singletons. Worth noting for this clonotype: The antigen remains undetermined.

Germline V gene lookup returns CDR1 WSHSY and CDR2 SAAADI. Trimming cost V 2 bases and J 5 bases; bases outside gene matches: 16. The CDR3 length is 18 residues. Points from the study as a whole: TRBV segments more frequent in patients than in controls numbered five and included TRBV5-6, TRBV5-1 and TRBV20-1. Controls had significantly higher normalized Chao1 diversity than multiple sclerosis patients.

Sequences were obtained from blood. The chain has TRBV10-2 and TRBJ2-7; 9 nucleotides align to TRBD2. The TCR was taken from a girl aged 5-17 years with multiple sclerosis. The CDR3 DNA reads TGCGCCAGCAGTGAGACTCGGGGTAGCGGGAGTGTTTGGGACGAGCAGTACTTC. This encodes CASSETRGSGSVWDEQYF.